This is a list of T cell receptor beta chains from one sample in a study of shared clonotypes between healthy human individuals. The assay was immunoSEQ multiplex PCR, and TCRdb's table has in-frame clones only and misses some. The table has 450,000 to 500,000 clones, roughly 80% seen once; the top ten hold 9.5% to 15%. Source material: PBMCs. The receptors derive from a woman in her thirties or forties in good health. Some clones in this sample may be carry-over from other donors' samples. Each CDR3 is given with its conserved first and last residue. The order of the fields is D gene, clone size, J gene, V gene, CDR3 protein, CDR3 DNA. The D gene is left open where the match is weak. Clone size, where shown, is once, few, many, or a class for clones that have expanded.

>TRBD1|-|TRBJ1-3|TRBV18
CASSPVAGGDSGNTIYF
TGTGCCAGCTCACCAGTGGCAGGGGGCGATTCTGGAAACACCATATATTTT
>-|-|TRBJ2-3|TRBV5-1
CASSLDTLDTDTQYF
TGCGCCAGCAGCTTGGACACCCTAGACACAGATACGCAGTATTTT
>-|-|TRBJ2-7|TRBV4-2
CASSQVGGAGEDYEQYF
TGTGCCAGCAGCCAAGTGGGGGGAGCGGGTGAGGATTACGAGCAGTACTTC
>-|-|TRBJ1-1|TRBV29-1
CSGEHPPTEAFF
TGCAGCGGGGAACACCCTCCAACTGAAGCTTTCTTT
>TRBD2|-|TRBJ2-2|TRBV5-1
CASRLRTSGRYTGELFF
TGCGCCAGCAGACTAAGGACTAGCGGGAGGTACACCGGGGAGCTGTTTTTT
>-|-|TRBJ1-2|TRBV30
CAWRFGGGDGYTF
TGTGCCTGGAGGTTCGGGGGAGGCGACGGCTACACCTTC
>-|-|TRBJ2-1|TRBV27
CASSLGGSYNEQFF
TGTGCCAGCAGTTTGGGTGGATCGTACAATGAGCAGTTCTTC
>TRBD2|-|TRBJ2-7|TRBV15
CATSRDKGTSYSF
TGTGCCACCAGCAGAGATAAAGGGACTAGTTACTCCTTC
>TRBD1|-|TRBJ2-7|TRBV15
CATSLDRVSYEQYF
TGTGCCACCAGCCTGGACAGGGTGTCCTACGAGCAGTACTTC
>-|-|TRBJ2-2|TRBV13
CASSFHPRAGGAGELFF
TGTGCCAGCAGCTTCCACCCGAGGGCGGGTGGTGCCGGGGAGCTGTTTTTT
>-|-|TRBJ2-2|TRBV14
CASSQDRINTGELFF
TGTGCCAGCAGCCAGGACAGAATTAACACCGGGGAGCTGTTTTTT
>-|-|TRBJ2-5|TRBV4-2
CASSQEGVPETQYF
TGTGCCAGCAGCCAAGAGGGAGTCCCAGAGACCCAGTACTTC
>-|-|TRBJ1-5|TRBV28
CASSLWLSGDSNQPQHF
TGTGCCAGCAGTTTGTGGTTGTCGGGAGATAGCAATCAGCCCCAGCATTTT
>TRBD1|few|TRBJ1-4|TRBV19
CASRDGTATFNEKLFF
TGTGCCAGTAGAGACGGGACAGCTACCTTTAATGAAAAACTGTTTTTT
>TRBD2|few|TRBJ2-2|TRBV6-4
CASSYSGPSGDPTGELFF
TGTGCCAGCAGTTACTCTGGTCCTAGCGGGGACCCCACCGGGGAGCTGTTTTTT
>-|-|TRBJ1-2|TRBV6-5
CASSYSGDPIYGYTF
TGTGCCAGCAGTTACTCGGGCGATCCAATCTATGGCTACACCTTC
>-|-|TRBJ1-2|TRBV28
CASSLGANYGYTF
TGTGCCAGCAGTTTAGGGGCTAACTATGGCTACACCTTC
>TRBD2|many|TRBJ2-7|TRBV30
CAWSRGLAIYEQYF
TGTGCCTGGAGTAGGGGACTAGCGATATACGAGCAGTACTTC
>TRBD2|-|TRBJ2-7|TRBV7-9
CASSPGLAGGEQYF
TGTGCCAGCAGCCCGGGACTAGCGGGAGGCGAGCAGTACTTC
>-|-|TRBJ1-2|TRBV19
CASSMELIDYGYTF
TGTGCCAGTAGTATGGAGCTGATTGACTATGGCTACACCTTC
>-|-|TRBJ2-5|TRBV5-1
CASSLGFLSGIQETQYF
TGCGCCAGCAGCTTGGGGTTTCTAAGTGGTATCCAAGAGACCCAGTACTTC
>-|-|TRBJ1-2|TRBV5-1
CASSFRDLNYGYTF
TGCGCCAGCAGCTTCAGGGACCTGAACTATGGCTACACCTTC
>TRBD2|few|TRBJ2-2|TRBV11-2
CASSFGTSGELFF
TGTGCCAGCAGCTTCGGGACTAGCGGGGAGCTGTTTTTT
>-|-|TRBJ1-2|TRBV7-9
CASSLGVRPYGYTF
TGTGCCAGCAGCTTAGGGGTCCGCCCCTATGGCTACACCTTC
>TRBD2|-|TRBJ2-7|TRBV11-2
CASSSHIPGLGYEQYF
TGTGCCAGCAGCTCCCATATCCCCGGACTAGGCTACGAGCAGTACTTC
>TRBD1|-|TRBJ2-1|TRBV6-1
CASSARDRGLYNEQFF
TGTGCCAGCAGTGCCCGGGACAGGGGGCTCTACAATGAGCAGTTCTTC
>-|-|TRBJ1-5|TRBV19
CASNPHRTSNQPQHF
TGTGCCAGTAACCCACACAGGACCAGCAATCAGCCCCAGCATTTT
>-|-|TRBJ2-3|TRBV7-9
CASSFWTITDTQYF
TGTGCCAGCAGCTTTTGGACAATCACAGATACGCAGTATTTT
>-|-|TRBJ1-4|TRBV7-9
CASSPPNEKLFF
TGTGCCAGCAGCCCCCCTAATGAAAAACTGTTTTTT
>-|-|TRBJ2-5|TRBV7-2
CASSLAGFMETQYF
TGTGCCAGCAGCCTCGCGGGATTTATGGAGACCCAGTACTTC
>-|-|TRBJ2-2|TRBV5-1
CASSPGTTGELFF
TGCGCCAGCAGCCCGGGGACCACCGGGGAGCTGTTTTTT
>-|-|TRBJ2-2|TRBV6-6
CASSYSSAAGELFF
TGTGCCAGCAGTTACTCCAGCGCCGCCGGGGAGCTGTTTTTT
>-|-|TRBJ2-3|TRBV4-3
CASSQAVGLGADTQYF
TGCGCCAGCAGCCAAGCGGTGGGGCTAGGTGCAGATACGCAGTATTTT
>TRBD1|-|TRBJ2-7|TRBV13
CASSPTGGLYEQYF
TGTGCCAGCAGTCCGACAGGGGGGCTCTACGAGCAGTACTTC
>-|-|TRBJ1-1|TRBV28
CASRPQGPHTEAFF
TGTGCCAGCAGGCCACAGGGCCCCCACACTGAAGCTTTCTTT
>-|-|TRBJ1-1|TRBV28
CASSPRTVNTEAFF
TGTGCCAGCAGTCCGCGGACAGTGAACACTGAAGCTTTCTTT
>-|-|TRBJ2-3|TRBV7-2
CASSLDGNTDTQYF
TGTGCCAGCAGCTTAGACGGAAACACAGATACGCAGTATTTT
>TRBD2|-|TRBJ2-1|TRBV29-1
CSVDDDRLAGGYNEQFF
TGCAGCGTTGACGACGACCGACTAGCGGGAGGGTACAATGAGCAGTTCTTC
>TRBD1|-|TRBJ2-1|TRBV29-1
CSTKGGAGNEQFF
TGCAGCACGAAAGGGGGCGCAGGGAATGAGCAGTTCTTC
>-|-|TRBJ2-2|TRBV5-1
CASSLGPLTGTGELFF
TGCGCCAGCAGCTTGGGACCATTGACCGGTACCGGGGAGCTGTTTTTT
>-|few|TRBJ2-7|TRBV7-2
CASSAKRVYEQYF
TGTGCCAGCAGCGCTAAAAGGGTCTACGAGCAGTACTTC
>-|-|TRBJ2-7|TRBV2
CASREAGSYEQYF
TGTGCCAGCAGGGAGGCAGGGTCCTACGAGCAGTACTTC
>-|-|TRBJ2-7|TRBV12-1
CASSSTPTRHPYEQYF
TGTGCCAGCAGCTCTACCCCAACCCGCCACCCCTACGAGCAGTACTTC
>TRBD2|-|TRBJ2-5|TRBV10-3
CAIRDPLAGDRETQYF
TGTGCCATCAGGGACCCCCTAGCGGGAGATAGGGAGACCCAGTACTTC